Presented here are 13 T cell receptor beta chains from one specimen sequenced in a study of T cells in Graves' hyperthyroidism and ophthalmopathy. Using RNA transcripts as the source, TCR beta CDR3 regions were amplified. With the HTBI primer set, the TCR CDR3 went through a first round of RT-PCR. TCRdb ran MiXCR on the multiplex PCR reads and lists one entry per CDR3 protein. This table has roughly 150,000 distinct CDR3 sequences, 9.4% appearing once. The sequenced sample consisted of blood. The origin of the receptors is a woman under 30 with Graves' hyperthyroidism that later progressed to Graves' ophthalmopathy.

This clonotype was counted at least ten times. V usage is TRBV14 and J usage is TRBJ1-1; D is uncertain. The CDR3 totals 16 residues. The germline gives CDR1 SGHDN, CDR2 FVKESK. V was clipped by 2 bases and J by 1 base, with 14 bases between them. The CDR3 reads CASSQPGFRWNTEAFF. The CDR3, as DNA: TGTGCCAGCAGCCAACCCGGATTCAGGTGGAACACTGAAGCTTTCTTT.

The chain couples TRBV4-1 to TRBJ2-7; D is perhaps TRBD1 (5 bases). CDR1 is MGHRA and CDR2 is YSYEKL in the germline V gene. CDR3 length: 18 amino acids. The V end lost 3 bases, the J end lost 1 base, and 22 bases lay between the germline ends. In nucleotides, the CDR3 is TGCGCCAGCAGCCACAGATCATCAACAGGAGAAACATCCTACGAGCAGTACTTC. This gives the protein CASSHRSSTGETSYEQYF.

In this sample, this clonotype turned up many times. The chain recombines TRBV2 with TRBJ1-2; no reliable D call. V was cut by 1 base and J by 4 bases, with 13 bases left in between. Germline loops: CDR1 SNHLY, CDR2 FYNNEI. The CDR3 sequence is 15 residues long. CDR3: CASSEGPRRGYGYTF. The CDR3 DNA reads TGTGCCAGCAGTGAAGGCCCCCGACGGGGCTATGGCTACACCTTC.

In its sample, this clonotype was seen many times. The chain is built from TRBV11-2 and TRBJ1-5, with D perhaps TRBD1 (5 bases). The CDR3 loop spans 14 amino acids. Trimming removed 5 bases from V and 0 bases from J, with 8 bases in between. Per the germline V gene, CDR1 is SGHAT and CDR2 is FQNNGV. The CDR3: CASSPGNSNQPQHF. DNA of the CDR3: TGTGCCAGCAGCCCAGGGAATAGCAATCAGCCCCAGCATTTT.

This clonotype was counted at least ten times. The CDR3 here is CSARQGANEQYF. In DNA form, the CDR3 reads TGCAGCGCGAGACAGGGGGCGAACGAGCAGTACTTC. J is TRBJ2-7 and V is TRBV29-1; 10 nucleotides line up with TRBD1. Losses at the gene ends were 7 bases for V and 5 bases for J; bases not matched to a gene: 5. The CDR3 spans 12 residues. CDR1 is SQVTM, CDR2 ANQGSEA, per germline.

This clonotype was picked up many times. The chain links TRBV28 to TRBJ1-5; no definite D call. Trimming cost V 7 bases and J 0 bases, with 10 bases left between them. The CDR3 runs 14 residues. Germline CDR1 MDHEN, CDR2 SYDVKM. The CDR3 nucleotides read TGTGCCAGCATCGACGGTTCTAGCAATCAGCCCCAGCATTTT. Its protein product is CASIDGSSNQPQHF.

Ten or more counts support this clonotype. The chain uses TRBV6-5 and TRBJ2-6; the D gene is possibly TRBD1 (5 bases). The V gene lost 2 bases and the J gene lost 0 bases, with 14 bases spanning the gap. This CDR3 is 18 amino acids long. Germline values: CDR1 MNHEY, CDR2 SVGAGI. DNA of the CDR3: TGTGCCAGCAGTTACATAGGCAGGGCGACCTCTGGGGCCAACGTCCTGACTTTC. It specifies CASSYIGRATSGANVLTF.

This clonotype was observed at least ten times. This sequence joins TRBV6-1 and TRBJ2-1; 8 bases match TRBD2. Germline V gene data show CDR1 as MNHNS and CDR2 as SASEGT. CDR3 size: 11 residues. The CDR3, as DNA: TGTAGCGGGAGTGCATACAATGAGCAGTTCTTC. Amino acid sequence: CSGSAYNEQFF.

The chain joins TRBV20-1 to TRBJ2-3; possible D gene TRBD1, 6 bases. V gave up 6 bases and J gave up 0 bases, with 13 bases separating them. The CDR3 runs to 14 residues. Germline-derived CDR1 and CDR2 are DFQATT and SNEGSKA (reference sequence). The CDR3 DNA reads TGCAGTGCGAAGCGGACAGAAAGCACAGATACGCAGTATTTT. Amino acids: CSAKRTESTDTQYF.

This clonotype has more than one count but fewer than ten. J is TRBJ1-6 and V is TRBV30, with 7 bases identical to TRBD1. The CDR3 has 17 residues. Germline CDR1 is GTSNPN and CDR2 is SVGIG (reference sequence). Trimming took 4 bases from V and 4 from J; bases not matched to a gene: 13. CDR3 coding DNA: TGTGCCTGGAAGGGGGCTAAGAAGACACCTTATAATTCACCCCTCCACTTT. This gives the protein CAWKGAKKTPYNSPLHF.

There are many counts of this clonotype. The chain recombines TRBV11-3 with TRBJ2-5; TRBD1 aligns across 7 bases. CDR1 is SGHNT and CDR2 is YENEEA in the germline V gene. The ends lost 5 bases at V and 1 base at J; junction bases unmatched: 7. The CDR3 is 15 residues long. The CDR3 bases are TGTGCCAGCAGCCCAGGGACAGACTTCCAAGAGACCCAGTACTTC. It codes for CASSPGTDFQETQYF.

This clonotype was detected ten times or more. The chain is built from TRBV7-2 and TRBJ2-1, with D perhaps matching TRBD1 (6 bases). Trimming removed 3 bases at V and 6 bases at J, with 12 bases between. Germline CDR1 SGHTA, CDR2 FQGNSA. The CDR3 totals 14 residues. Here the CDR3 DNA reads TGTGCCAGCAGCTTGGCTGACAGGCGCAATGAGCAGTTCTTC. Its protein is CASSLADRRNEQFF.

The chain uses TRBV6-2 or TRBV6-3 and TRBJ2-5, with a weak D call TRBD2 (5 bases). This CDR3 comprises 15 residues. V lost 2 bases and J 0 bases, leaving 10 bases between the germline ends. Germline CDR1 and CDR2: MNHEY and SVGEGT. The CDR3 DNA reads TGTGCCAGCAGTTACGGTCTAGCCGACCAAGAGACCCAGTACTTC. It translates to CASSYGLADQETQYF.